The entry below describes one T cell receptor beta chain. The sample holds one count of this clone. Its specific antigen is unknown. No qualities accompany the bases; no much larger clone lies one base away. Taken from the germline V gene, the CDR1 and CDR2 loops are LGHNA and YNFKEQ. From its cysteine to its phenylalanine, the CDR3 spans 14 amino acids. This entry keeps only the CDR3 DNA: 42 bases, framed from base 1. V and J are truncated by 0 bases and 5 bases respectively, leaving an intervening sequence of 7 bases. The data are from a study of blood T cell repertoires in COVID-19 (dated by TCRdb to the early 2020s). For the wider study: The collaborator samples originated in the United States, Italy and Spain and spanned the acute and convalescent phases of COVID-19. The material from the prospective study consisted of cDNA or gDNA derived from T cells, B-cell-depleted T cells, or PBMCs. Subjects who had been exposed to COVID-19, were actively infected with it, or had recovered from it provided the deeply sampled blood TCRbeta repertoires that made up the dataset. The repertoires were made available in a free public database intended to serve as a resource for research on the immune response to SARS-CoV-2. The samples were drawn from the first 160 participants of the ongoing ImmuneRACE study and from 950 to 1,500 subjects provided by 6 global collaborators. The sample metadata nearly always contained a de-identified subject ID, COVID-19 status, age in years and sex. Where available, HLA class I and class II types were taken from metadata supplied by the sample provider and were not determined by assay-based typing.

Participants in the prospective study were aged about 18 to 95 years, lived in 20 to 25 United States geographic areas, and enrolled through a virtual design. Cohort assignment in the prospective study relied on participant-reported clinical history from a screening survey and a study questionnaire. A participant counted as exposed if, within 2 weeks of entering the study, that participant had been in contact with someone who had a PCR-confirmed or clinician-diagnosed COVID-19 case. Each participant in the prospective study had whole blood, serum and a nasopharyngeal or oropharyngeal swab collected by mobile phlebotomists. Prospective study participants could optionally give additional blood draws and questionnaires over an approximately 2-month period. Before DNA extraction, prospective study blood samples were shipped either frozen or at room temperature. TCRbeta CDR3 regions were amplified from genomic DNA using the immunoSEQ Assay, a bias-controlled multiplex PCR. As for how the authors treated the data: The number of nucleated cells in each sample was estimated by amplification of reference gene primers within the assay. To quantify the absolute abundance of each unique TCRbeta CDR3 rearrangement, sequence reads were collapsed and filtered. Productive Simpson clonality was computed per sample as the square root of Simpson's diversity index over productive rearrangements. The table was pulled from immuneACCESS by TCRdb, which kept in-frame rearrangements only. Such tables lose some clones; where checked, under half of the loss comes from unresolved V genes, and the rest has no known cause. Clonal size and the V and J genes are those of that table, whereas D and trimming came from the DNA. A total of roughly 140,000 clones appear in this sample, 65% to 85% of them only once. The ten largest account for approximately 5.7% of the sample.

What the work shows at the level of the full study, not this receptor alone: How much clinical and demographic metadata was included differed by source and by participant, and the metadata was provided uncurated.

The sequence is built from TRBV4-2 and TRBJ2-2; a confident D gene designation cannot be given. The receptor comes from a woman aged 45-59 years who had been exposed to COVID-19. The sample comprised PBMCs or T cells enriched from blood (not recorded which). The sequence in DNA is TGTGCCAGCAGCCAAGATACCGAGACCGGGGAGCTGTTTTTT. The translation is CASSQDTETGELFF.